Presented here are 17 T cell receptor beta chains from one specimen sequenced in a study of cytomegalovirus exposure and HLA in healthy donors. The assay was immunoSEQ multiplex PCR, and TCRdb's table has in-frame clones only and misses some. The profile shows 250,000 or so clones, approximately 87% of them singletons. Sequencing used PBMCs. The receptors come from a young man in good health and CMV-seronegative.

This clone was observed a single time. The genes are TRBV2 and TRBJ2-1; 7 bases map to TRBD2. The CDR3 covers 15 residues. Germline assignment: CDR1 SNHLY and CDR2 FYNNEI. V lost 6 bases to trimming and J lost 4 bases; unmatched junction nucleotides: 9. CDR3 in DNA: TGTGCCAGCAGCCCCGGGACTACCATATACAATGAGCAGTTCTTC. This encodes CASSPGTTIYNEQFF.

CDR3 loop: CASSHLGEQFF. The CDR3 nucleotides read TGTGCCAGCAGCCATCTCGGTGAGCAGTTCTTC. V gene TRBV13 combines with J gene TRBJ2-1; no reliable D call. Trimming took off 5 bases at V and 9 bases at J, with 8 bases between the two ends. Per the germline V gene, CDR1 is PRHDT and CDR2 is FYEKMQ (reference sequence). This CDR3 comprises 11 residues.

CDR3 coding DNA: TGTGCCAGCCTAGCGGGAGGCAGCTCCTACAATGAGCAGTTCTTC. Translated, it gives CASLAGGSSYNEQFF. The J gene is TRBJ2-1, the V gene TRBV6-5, with 11 nucleotides matching TRBD2. The germline V gene has CDR1 MNHEY and CDR2 SVGAGI. V shed 8 bases and J 0 bases; nucleotides not matched to a gene: 3. The CDR3 contains 15 residues.

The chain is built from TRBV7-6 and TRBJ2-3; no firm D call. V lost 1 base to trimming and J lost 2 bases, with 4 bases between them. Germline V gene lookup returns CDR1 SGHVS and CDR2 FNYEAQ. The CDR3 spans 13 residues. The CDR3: CASSLDYTDTQYF. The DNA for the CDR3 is TGTGCCAGCAGCTTAGACTACACAGATACGCAGTATTTT.

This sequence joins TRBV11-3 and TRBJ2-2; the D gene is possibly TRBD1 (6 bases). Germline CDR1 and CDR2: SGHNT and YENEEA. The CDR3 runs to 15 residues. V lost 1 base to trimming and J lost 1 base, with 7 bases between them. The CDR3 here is CASSLAGVNTGELFF. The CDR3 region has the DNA TGTGCCAGCAGCTTAGCAGGGGTGAACACCGGGGAGCTGTTTTTT.

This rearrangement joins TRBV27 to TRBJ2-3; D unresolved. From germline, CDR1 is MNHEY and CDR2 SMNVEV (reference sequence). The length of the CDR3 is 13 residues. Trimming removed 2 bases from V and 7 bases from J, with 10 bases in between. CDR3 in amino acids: CASSLGGPYTQYF. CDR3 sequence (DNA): TGTGCCAGCAGTTTAGGTGGGCCTTATACGCAGTATTTT.

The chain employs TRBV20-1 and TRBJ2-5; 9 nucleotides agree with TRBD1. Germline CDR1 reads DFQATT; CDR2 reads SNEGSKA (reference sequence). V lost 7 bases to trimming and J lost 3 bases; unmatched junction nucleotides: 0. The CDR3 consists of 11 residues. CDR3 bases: TGCAGTGGGGACAGGGAAGAGACCCAGTACTTC. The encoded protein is CSGDREETQYF.

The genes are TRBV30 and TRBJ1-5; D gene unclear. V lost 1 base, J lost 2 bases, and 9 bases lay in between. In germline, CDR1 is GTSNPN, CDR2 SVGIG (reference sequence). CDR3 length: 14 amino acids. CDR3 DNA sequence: TGTGCCTGGAGTGCCCTAATCGGCAATCAGCCCCAGCATTTT. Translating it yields CAWSALIGNQPQHF.

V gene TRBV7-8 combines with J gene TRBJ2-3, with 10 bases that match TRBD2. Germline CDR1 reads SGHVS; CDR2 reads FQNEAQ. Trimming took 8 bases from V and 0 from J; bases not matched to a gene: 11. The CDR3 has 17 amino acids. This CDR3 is CASRDLAGDTSTDTQYF. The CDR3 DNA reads TGTGCCAGCCGGGATCTAGCGGGGGACACGAGCACAGATACGCAGTATTTT.

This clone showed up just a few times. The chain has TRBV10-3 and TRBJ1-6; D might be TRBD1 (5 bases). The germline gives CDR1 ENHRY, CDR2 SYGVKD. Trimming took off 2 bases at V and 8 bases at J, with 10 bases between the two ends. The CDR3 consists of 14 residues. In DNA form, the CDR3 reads TGTGCCATCAGTGAGCGACCACAGGATTCACCCCTCCACTTT. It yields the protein CAISERPQDSPLHF.

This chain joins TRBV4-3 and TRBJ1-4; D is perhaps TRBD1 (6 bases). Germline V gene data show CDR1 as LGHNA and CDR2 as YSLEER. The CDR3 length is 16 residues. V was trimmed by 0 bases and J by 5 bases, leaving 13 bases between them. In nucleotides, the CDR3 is TGCGCCAGCAGCCAAGATTTTAGGGGGTCCAATGAAAAACTGTTTTTT. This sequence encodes CASSQDFRGSNEKLFF.

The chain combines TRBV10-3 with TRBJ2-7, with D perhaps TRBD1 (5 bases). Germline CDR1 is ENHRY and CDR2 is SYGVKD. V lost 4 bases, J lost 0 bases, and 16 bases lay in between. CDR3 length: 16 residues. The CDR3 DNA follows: TGTGCCATCAGTGGGGATACAGTCAGGGACTCCTACGAGCAGTACTTC. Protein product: CAISGDTVRDSYEQYF.

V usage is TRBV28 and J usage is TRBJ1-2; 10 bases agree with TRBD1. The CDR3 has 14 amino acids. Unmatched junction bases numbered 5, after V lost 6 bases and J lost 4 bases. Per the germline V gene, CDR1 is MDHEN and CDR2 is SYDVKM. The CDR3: CASRRQGASYGYTF. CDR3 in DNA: TGTGCCAGCAGGAGACAGGGGGCAAGCTATGGCTACACCTTC.

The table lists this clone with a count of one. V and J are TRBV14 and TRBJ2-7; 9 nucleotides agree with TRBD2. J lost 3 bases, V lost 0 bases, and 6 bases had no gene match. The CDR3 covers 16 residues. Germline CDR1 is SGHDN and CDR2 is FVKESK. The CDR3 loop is CASSQDAGLAYYEQYF. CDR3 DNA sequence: TGTGCCAGCAGCCAAGATGCGGGACTAGCTTACTACGAGCAGTACTTC.

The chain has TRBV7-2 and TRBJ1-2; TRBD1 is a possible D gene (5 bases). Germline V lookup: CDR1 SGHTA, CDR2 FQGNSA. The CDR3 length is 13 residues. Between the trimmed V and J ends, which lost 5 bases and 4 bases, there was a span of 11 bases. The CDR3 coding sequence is TGTGCCAGCAGCCGTGGGGGAGGCTATGGCTACACCTTC. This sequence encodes CASSRGGGYGYTF.

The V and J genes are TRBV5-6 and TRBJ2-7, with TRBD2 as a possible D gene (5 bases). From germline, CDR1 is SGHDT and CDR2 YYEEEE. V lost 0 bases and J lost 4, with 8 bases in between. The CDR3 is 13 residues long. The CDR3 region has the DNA TGTGCCAGCAGCTTGGAATGGGAGTACGAGCAGTACTTC. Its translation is CASSLEWEYEQYF.

In DNA form, the CDR3 reads TGTGCCATCAGTGAGTCGGAAATCGCTAGCGGGAGACGGGAGACCCAGTACTTC. It encodes CAISESEIASGRRETQYF. V usage is TRBV10-3 and J usage is TRBJ2-5; TRBD2 aligns across 10 bases. Germline V gives CDR1 ENHRY, CDR2 SYGVKD. The V segment lost 0 bases and the J segment 5 bases; nucleotides outside the gene matches: 12. This CDR3 region has 18 residues.